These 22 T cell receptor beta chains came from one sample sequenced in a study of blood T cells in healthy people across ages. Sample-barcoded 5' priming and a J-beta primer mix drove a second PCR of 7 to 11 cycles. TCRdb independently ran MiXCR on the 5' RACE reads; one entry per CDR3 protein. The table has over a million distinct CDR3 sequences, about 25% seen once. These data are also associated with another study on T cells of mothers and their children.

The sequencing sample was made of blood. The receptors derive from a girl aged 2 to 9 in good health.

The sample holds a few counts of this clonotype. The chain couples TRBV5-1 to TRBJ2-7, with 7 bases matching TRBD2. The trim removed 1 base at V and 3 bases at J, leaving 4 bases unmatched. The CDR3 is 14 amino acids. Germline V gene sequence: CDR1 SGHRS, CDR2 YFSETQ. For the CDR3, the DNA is TGCGCCAGCAGCTTGTTGACGGGAGGCTACGAGCAGTACTTC. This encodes CASSLLTGGYEQYF.

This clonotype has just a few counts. CDR3 amino acids: CASSPTMTDSNQPQHF. Written as DNA, the CDR3 is TGTGCCAGCAGCCCCACTATGACAGATAGCAATCAGCCCCAGCATTTT. The chain combines TRBV7-8 with TRBJ1-5, with D perhaps TRBD1 (5 bases). The CDR3 loop spans 16 amino acids. V was cut by 5 bases and J by 0 bases, with 14 bases left in between. Germline V gene data show CDR1 as SGHVS and CDR2 as FQNEAQ.

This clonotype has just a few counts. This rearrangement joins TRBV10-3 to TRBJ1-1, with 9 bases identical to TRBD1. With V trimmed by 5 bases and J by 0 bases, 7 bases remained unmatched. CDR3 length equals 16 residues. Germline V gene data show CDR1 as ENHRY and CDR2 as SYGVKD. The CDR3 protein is CAISWTGATMNTEAFF. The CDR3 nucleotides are TGTGCCATCAGTTGGACAGGGGCAACCATGAACACTGAAGCTTTCTTT.

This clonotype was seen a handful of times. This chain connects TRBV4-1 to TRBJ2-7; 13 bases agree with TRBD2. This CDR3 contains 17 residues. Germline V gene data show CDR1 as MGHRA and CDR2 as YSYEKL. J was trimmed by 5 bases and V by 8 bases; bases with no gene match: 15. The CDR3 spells CASQRLAGGYEGHEQYF. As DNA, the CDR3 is TGCGCCAGCCAAAGACTAGCGGGAGGTTACGAGGGCCACGAGCAGTACTTC.

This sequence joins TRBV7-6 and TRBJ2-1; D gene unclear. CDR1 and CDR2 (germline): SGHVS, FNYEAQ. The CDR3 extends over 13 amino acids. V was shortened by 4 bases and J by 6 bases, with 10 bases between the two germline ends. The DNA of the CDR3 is TGTGCCAGCAGCTCCAGACCAGGCAATGAGCAGTTCTTC. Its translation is CASSSRPGNEQFF.

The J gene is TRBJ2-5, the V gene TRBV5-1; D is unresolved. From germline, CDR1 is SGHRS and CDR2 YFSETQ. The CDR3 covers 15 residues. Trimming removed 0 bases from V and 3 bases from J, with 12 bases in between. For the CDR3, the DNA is TGCGCCAGCAGCTTGGGTTTTTGGGCAGAAGAGACCCAGTACTTC. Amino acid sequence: CASSLGFWAEETQYF. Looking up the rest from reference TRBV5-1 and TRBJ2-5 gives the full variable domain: KAGVTQTPRYLIKTRGQQVTLSCSPISGHRSVSWYQQTPGQGLQFLFEYFSETQRNKGNFPGRFSGRQFSNSRSEMNVSTLELGDSALYLCASSLGFWAEETQYFGPGTRLLVL.

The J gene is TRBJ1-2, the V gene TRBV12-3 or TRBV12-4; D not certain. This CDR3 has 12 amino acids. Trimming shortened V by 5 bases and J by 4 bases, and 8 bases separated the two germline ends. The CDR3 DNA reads TGTGCCAGCAGTCCCCAGCCCTATGGCTACACCTTC. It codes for CASSPQPYGYTF.

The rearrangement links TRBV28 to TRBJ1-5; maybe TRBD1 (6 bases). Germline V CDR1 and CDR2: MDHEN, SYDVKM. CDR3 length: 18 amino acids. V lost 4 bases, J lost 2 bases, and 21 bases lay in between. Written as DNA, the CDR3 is TGTGCCAGCAGTTCACTTAACAGGGCTCGCAAGGGCAATCAGCCCCAGCATTTT. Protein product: CASSSLNRARKGNQPQHF.

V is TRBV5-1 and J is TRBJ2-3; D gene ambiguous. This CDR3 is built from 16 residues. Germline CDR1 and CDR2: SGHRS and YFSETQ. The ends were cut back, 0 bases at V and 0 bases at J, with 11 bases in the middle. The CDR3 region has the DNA TGCGCCAGCAGCTTGGAAGCGTCTACTAGCACAGATACGCAGTATTTT. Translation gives CASSLEASTSTDTQYF.

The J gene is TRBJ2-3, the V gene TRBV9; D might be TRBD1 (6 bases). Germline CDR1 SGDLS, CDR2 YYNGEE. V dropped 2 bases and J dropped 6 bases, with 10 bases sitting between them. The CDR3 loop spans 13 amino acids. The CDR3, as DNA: TGTGCCAGCAGCGTGGCTAGGGGGGATACGCAGTATTTT. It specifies CASSVARGDTQYF.

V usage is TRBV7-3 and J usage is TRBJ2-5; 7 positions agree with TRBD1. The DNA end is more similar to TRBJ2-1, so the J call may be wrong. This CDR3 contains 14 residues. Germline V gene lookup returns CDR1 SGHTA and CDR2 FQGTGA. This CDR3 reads CASSSMDRSNEQFF. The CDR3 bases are TGTGCCAGCAGCTCCATGGACAGGTCAAATGAGCAGTTCTTC.

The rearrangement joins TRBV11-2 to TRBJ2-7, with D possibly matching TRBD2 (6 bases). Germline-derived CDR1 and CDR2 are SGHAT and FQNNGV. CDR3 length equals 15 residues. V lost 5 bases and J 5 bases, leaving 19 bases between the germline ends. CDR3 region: CASSLFPLAWDEQYF. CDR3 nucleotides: TGTGCCAGCAGCCTGTTCCCCCTAGCGTGGGACGAGCAGTACTTC.

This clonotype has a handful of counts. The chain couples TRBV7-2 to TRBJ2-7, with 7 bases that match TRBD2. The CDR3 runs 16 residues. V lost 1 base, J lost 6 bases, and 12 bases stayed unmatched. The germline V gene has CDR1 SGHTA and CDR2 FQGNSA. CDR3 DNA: TGTGCCAGCAGCTTAGTGGAAGGGGAGCGGGGAAGCGAGCAGTACTTC. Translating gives CASSLVEGERGSEQYF.

The CDR3 loop is CSAFIAGAATYNEQFF. The CDR3 coding sequence is TGCAGTGCTTTTATAGCGGGAGCCGCGACTTACAATGAGCAGTTCTTC. The chain has TRBV20-1 and TRBJ2-1; 9 bases fit TRBD2. This CDR3 is 16 amino acids long. Per the germline V gene, CDR1 is DFQATT and CDR2 is SNEGSKA (reference sequence). Trimming took 5 bases from V and 4 from J; bases not matched to a gene: 12.

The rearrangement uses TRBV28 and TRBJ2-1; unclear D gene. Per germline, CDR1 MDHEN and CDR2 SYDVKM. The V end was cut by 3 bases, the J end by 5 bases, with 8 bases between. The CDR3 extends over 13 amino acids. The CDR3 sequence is CASSFGRNNEQFF. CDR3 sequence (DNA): TGTGCCAGCAGTTTTGGCAGAAACAATGAGCAGTTCTTC.

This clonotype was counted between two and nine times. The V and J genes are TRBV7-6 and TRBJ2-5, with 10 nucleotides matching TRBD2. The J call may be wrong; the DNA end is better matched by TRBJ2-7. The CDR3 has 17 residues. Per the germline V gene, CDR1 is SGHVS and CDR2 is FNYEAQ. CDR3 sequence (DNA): TGTGCCAGCAGCTTAGGGGACATAGCGGGAGGCTCCTACGAGCAGTACTTC. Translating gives CASSLGDIAGGSYEQYF.

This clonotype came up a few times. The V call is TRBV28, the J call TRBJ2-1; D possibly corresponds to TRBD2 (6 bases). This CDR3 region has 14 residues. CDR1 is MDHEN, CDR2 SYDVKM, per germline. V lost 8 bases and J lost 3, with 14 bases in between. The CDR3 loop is CASRRREYYNEQFF. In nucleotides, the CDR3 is TGTGCCAGCCGTCGGAGGGAGTACTACAATGAGCAGTTCTTC.

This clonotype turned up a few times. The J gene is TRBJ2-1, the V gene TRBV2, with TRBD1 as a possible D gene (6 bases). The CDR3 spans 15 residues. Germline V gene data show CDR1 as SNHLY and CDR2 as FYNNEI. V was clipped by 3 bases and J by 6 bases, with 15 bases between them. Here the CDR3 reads CASSDAGASFNEQFF. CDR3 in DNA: TGTGCCAGCAGTGATGCAGGGGCGAGTTTCAATGAGCAGTTCTTC.

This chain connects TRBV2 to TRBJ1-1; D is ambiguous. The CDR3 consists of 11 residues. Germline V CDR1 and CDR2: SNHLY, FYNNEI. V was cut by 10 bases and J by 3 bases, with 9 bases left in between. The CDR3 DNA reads TGTGCCACGGGTAGGGACACTGAAGCTTTCTTT. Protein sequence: CATGRDTEAFF.

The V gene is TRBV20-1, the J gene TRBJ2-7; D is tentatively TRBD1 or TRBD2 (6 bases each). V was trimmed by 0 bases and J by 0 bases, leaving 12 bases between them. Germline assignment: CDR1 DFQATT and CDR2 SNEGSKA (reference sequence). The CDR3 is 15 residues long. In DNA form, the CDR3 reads TGCAGTGCTAGAGACCCAGGGGACTCCTCCTACGAGCAGTACTTC. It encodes CSARDPGDSSYEQYF.

The CDR3 reads CASSPIRTGFANEQFF. For the CDR3, the DNA is TGTGCCAGCAGCCCGATTAGGACAGGTTTTGCCAATGAGCAGTTCTTC. This chain links TRBV7-2 with TRBJ2-1; 7 nucleotides align to TRBD1. Per the germline V gene, CDR1 is SGHTA and CDR2 is FQGNSA. This CDR3 comprises 16 residues. J was trimmed by 6 bases and V by 5 bases; bases with no gene match: 13.

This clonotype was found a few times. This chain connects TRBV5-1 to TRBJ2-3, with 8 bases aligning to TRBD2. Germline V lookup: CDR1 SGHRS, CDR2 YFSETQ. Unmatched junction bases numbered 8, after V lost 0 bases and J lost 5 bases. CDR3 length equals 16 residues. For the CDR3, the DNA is TGCGCCAGCAGCTTGGCCGGTAGCGGGGTCCGAGATACGCAGTATTTT. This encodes CASSLAGSGVRDTQYF. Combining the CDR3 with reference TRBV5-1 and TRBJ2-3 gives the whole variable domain KAGVTQTPRYLIKTRGQQVTLSCSPISGHRSVSWYQQTPGQGLQFLFEYFSETQRNKGNFPGRFSGRQFSNSRSEMNVSTLELGDSALYLCASSLAGSGVRDTQYFGPGTRLTVL.